This T cell receptor (beta chain) is from a study of blood T cells in healthy people across ages. The authors ran a second PCR of roughly 6 to 12 cycles using a sample-barcoded 5' primer and a J-beta primer mix. TCRdb re-called the 5' RACE reads through MiXCR, storing one row per CDR3 protein. The sample has over 600,000 distinct CDR3 sequences; less than 45% are singletons. The source of this sequence is an elderly man in good health. Sequencing input: blood.

CDR3 DNA sequence: TGTGCCAGCAGCCAGGGCTCTGGGGCCAACGTCCTGACTTTC. This translates into CASSQGSGANVLTF. The chain has TRBV3-1 and TRBJ2-6; D uncertain. The CDR3 is 14 amino acids. Germline values: CDR1 LGHDT, CDR2 YNNKEL (reference sequence). Between the trimmed V and J ends, which lost 3 bases and 0 bases, there was a span of 3 bases.